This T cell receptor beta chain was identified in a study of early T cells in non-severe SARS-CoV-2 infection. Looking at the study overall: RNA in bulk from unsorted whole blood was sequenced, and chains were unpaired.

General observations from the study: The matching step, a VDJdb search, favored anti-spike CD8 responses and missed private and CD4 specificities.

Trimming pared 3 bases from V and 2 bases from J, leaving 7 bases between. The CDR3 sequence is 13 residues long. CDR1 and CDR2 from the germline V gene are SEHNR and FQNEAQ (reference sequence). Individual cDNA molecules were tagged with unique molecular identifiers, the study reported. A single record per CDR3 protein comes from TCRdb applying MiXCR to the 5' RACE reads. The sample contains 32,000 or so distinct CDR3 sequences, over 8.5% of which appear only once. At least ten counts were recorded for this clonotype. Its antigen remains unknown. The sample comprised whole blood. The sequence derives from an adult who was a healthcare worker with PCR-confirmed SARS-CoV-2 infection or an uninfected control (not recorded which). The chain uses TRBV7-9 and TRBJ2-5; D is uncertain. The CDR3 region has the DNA TGTGCCAGCAGCTTGTACGATCAAGAGACCCAGTACTTC. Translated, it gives CASSLYDQETQYF.